The 13 T cell receptor beta chains below come from one sample, sequenced in a study of blood T cell repertoires in COVID-19. Clones were read by immunoSEQ multiplex PCR, and TCRdb kept only the in-frame ones, dropping some. The table shows 350,000 to 450,000 clones, with about 89% occurring only once. The sequenced sample was PBMCs or T cells enriched from blood (not recorded which). These receptors were obtained from a woman aged 40 to 50 who had been exposed to COVID-19.

This chain connects TRBV24-1 to TRBJ2-7, with D possibly TRBD2 on 6 matching bases. Between the trimmed V and J ends, which lost 3 bases and 5 bases, there was a span of 16 bases. The CDR3 covers 15 residues. Germline CDR1 is KGHDR and CDR2 is SFDVKD. CDR3 DNA: TGTGCCACCAGTGATCCTCGGGGGTCTGGCCACGAGCAGTACTTC. This translates into CATSDPRGSGHEQYF.

J is TRBJ1-1 and V is TRBV30; the match to TRBD1 covers 7 bases. This CDR3 is 14 amino acids long. Germline CDR1 reads GTSNPN; CDR2 reads SVGIG (reference sequence). J was trimmed by 5 bases and V by 3 bases; bases with no gene match: 9. The DNA for the CDR3 is TGTGCCTGGAGGTTTAGAGGGGGCCAGACTGAAGCTTTCTTT. Translated: CAWRFRGGQTEAFF. Complete variable domain (other parts from reference TRBV30 and TRBJ1-1): SQTIHQWPATLVQPVGSPLSLECTVEGTSNPNLYWYRQAAGRGLQLLFYSVGIGQISSEVPQNLSASRPQDRQFILSSKKLLLSDSGFYLCAWRFRGGQTEAFFGQGTRLTVV.

The chain carries TRBV4-2 and TRBJ2-3, with TRBD1 as a possible D gene (5 bases). Germline loops: CDR1 LGHNA, CDR2 YNFKEQ. The CDR3 has 13 residues. V was clipped by 4 bases and J by 5 bases, with 10 bases between them. The CDR3 reads CASSLEQGDTQYF. In DNA, the CDR3 is TGTGCCAGCAGCCTCGAGCAGGGAGATACGCAGTATTTT.

This rearrangement joins TRBV6-1 to TRBJ1-1; D perhaps matches TRBD1 (5 bases). In germline, CDR1 is MNHNS, CDR2 SASEGT. V was shortened by 3 bases and J by 0 bases, with 8 bases between the two germline ends. CDR3 length: 14 residues. CDR3 region: CASSETAMNTEAFF. The CDR3 nucleotides read TGTGCCAGCAGTGAGACAGCGATGAACACTGAAGCTTTCTTT.

The chain carries TRBV12-3 or TRBV12-4 and TRBJ1-1; D perhaps matches TRBD1 (5 bases). Between the trimmed V and J ends, which lost 4 bases and 4 bases, there was a span of 10 bases. The CDR3 sequence is 13 residues long. CDR3 in amino acids: CASSYLGATEAFF. The CDR3, as DNA: TGTGCCAGCAGTTATCTAGGGGCCACTGAAGCTTTCTTT.

To note about this clone: Other DNA sequences in the same sample also yield this CDR3. J is TRBJ2-1 and V is TRBV5-1; 8 bases match TRBD1. Germline V gene sequence: CDR1 SGHRS, CDR2 YFSETQ. V was pared by 1 base and J by 0 bases, with 0 bases of the junction left unmatched. CDR3 length: 15 residues. In DNA form, the CDR3 reads TGCGCCAGCAGCTTGACAGGGGGCTCCTACAATGAGCAGTTCTTC. Translation gives CASSLTGGSYNEQFF.

Comments on this clone: Different DNA sequences within this sample yield the same CDR3. CDR3 coding DNA: TGTGCCAGCAGTTCCCGACAATCCTACGAGCAGTACTTC. This translates into CASSSRQSYEQYF. This chain joins TRBV12-3 or TRBV12-4 and TRBJ2-7; no clear D. CDR3 length: 13 residues. Between the trimmed V and J ends, which lost 4 bases and 1 base, there was a span of 8 bases.

This chain uses TRBV27 with TRBJ1-6; perhaps TRBD1 as D (5 bases). Germline values: CDR1 MNHEY, CDR2 SMNVEV (reference sequence). There are 16 residues in the CDR3. Trimming took 2 bases from V and 4 from J, leaving 12 bases between them. The CDR3 DNA sequence: TGTGCCAGCAGTTTAAGGGGTACGAGGTATAATTCACCCCTCCACTTT. It specifies CASSLRGTRYNSPLHF.

The chain is built from TRBV12-3 or TRBV12-4 and TRBJ1-1; unclear D gene. This CDR3 spans 12 amino acids. V gave up 5 bases and J gave up 7 bases, with 11 bases separating them. The CDR3: CASSHRGYEAFF. CDR3 nucleotides: TGTGCCAGCAGTCATCGCGGATATGAAGCTTTCTTT.

This chain connects TRBV18 to TRBJ2-3; D might be TRBD1 (5 bases). This CDR3 has 16 residues. V was trimmed by 0 bases and J by 1 base, leaving 11 bases between them. Germline V gene lookup returns CDR1 KGHSH and CDR2 LQKENI. The CDR3 region is CASSPPQGPGTDTQYF. The CDR3 coding sequence is TGTGCCAGCTCACCACCTCAGGGTCCTGGCACAGATACGCAGTATTTT.

The chain joins TRBV5-6 to TRBJ1-1; 9 bases line up with TRBD1. This CDR3 comprises 14 residues. Looked up from germline, CDR1 is SGHDT and CDR2 is YYEEEE. V shed 3 bases and J 4 bases; nucleotides not matched to a gene: 4. The CDR3 DNA reads TGTGCCAGCAGCTGGGGGACAGGGAGCACTGAAGCTTTCTTT. Translating it yields CASSWGTGSTEAFF.

About this clone: Different DNA sequences within this sample yield the same CDR3. The chain employs TRBV7-9 and TRBJ1-2; 9 nucleotides match TRBD1. The trim removed 5 bases at V and 0 bases at J, leaving 4 bases unmatched. Germline V gives CDR1 SEHNR, CDR2 FQNEAQ (reference sequence). The CDR3 is 15 residues long. This CDR3 reads CASSRQGGANYGYTF. CDR3 sequence (DNA): TGTGCCAGCAGCCGACAGGGGGGAGCTAACTATGGCTACACCTTC.

The genes are TRBV5-1 and TRBJ2-3, with TRBD2 identical over 8 bases. CDR3 length equals 15 residues. From germline, CDR1 is SGHRS and CDR2 YFSETQ. V dropped 1 base and J dropped 0; count of bases not matched to a gene: 1. In DNA form, the CDR3 reads TGCGCCAGCAGCTTGACTAGCGGTAGCACAGATACGCAGTATTTT. It encodes CASSLTSGSTDTQYF.